These T cell receptor beta chains were read from a single sample in a study of Ad26.COV2.S vaccination and SARS-CoV-2 variants. Assay used: immunoSEQ multiplex PCR; TCRdb lists only in-frame clones, some missing. The table has 300,000 to 400,000 clones, around four fifths seen once. Source: peripheral blood, taken in a trial of Ad26.COV2.S vaccine versus placebo. The receptors stem from a person between 18 and 65 years old who received the Ad26.COV2.S COVID-19 vaccine or a placebo. The CDR3 runs from the conserved cysteine through the conserved F or W. The D gene is left open where the match is weak. Only some rows state a clone size, as once, few, many or a class for expanded clones.

J: TRBJ2-3
D: -
size: -
V: TRBV5-1
DNA: TGCGCCACCGCTACAGAGGGACGGGATACGCAGTATTTT
CDR3: CATATEGRDTQYF

J: TRBJ2-2
D: -
size: -
V: TRBV9
DNA: TGTGCCAGCAGCGTAGCCAGGGGCGGCACCGGGGAGCTGTTTTTT
CDR3: CASSVARGGTGELFF

J: TRBJ2-7
D: TRBD2
size: -
V: TRBV6-6
DNA: TGTGCCAGCAGTTACTCTCCGGGAGGTGGCGAGCAGTACTTC
CDR3: CASSYSPGGGEQYF

J: TRBJ2-7
D: -
size: -
V: TRBV9
DNA: TGTGCCAGGGTGGGGGGCTACGAGCAGTACTTC
CDR3: CARVGGYEQYF

J: TRBJ1-5
D: -
size: -
V: TRBV24-1
DNA: TGTGCCACCAGTGGGCAAGGGAAGGATCAGCCCCAGCATTTT
CDR3: CATSGQGKDQPQHF

J: TRBJ2-7
D: -
size: once
V: TRBV9
DNA: TGTGCCAGCAGCGTAGAGGGCAGTAGAACCTACGAGCAGTACTTC
CDR3: CASSVEGSRTYEQYF

J: TRBJ2-1
D: TRBD2
size: -
V: TRBV2
DNA: TGTGCCAGCAGATCCGGGACTAGTGGGGCCTCCTACAATGAGCAGTTCTTC
CDR3: CASRSGTSGASYNEQFF

J: TRBJ2-3
D: -
size: -
V: TRBV6-6
DNA: TGTGCCAGCAGTTACAGCAGGGATACGCAGTATTTT
CDR3: CASSYSRDTQYF

J: TRBJ2-3
D: -
size: -
V: TRBV3-1/TRBV3-2
DNA: TGTGCCAGCAGCCAATCCCGTGGGCGGCCCTTAACAGATACGCAGTATTTT
CDR3: CASSQSRGRPLTDTQYF

J: TRBJ2-1
D: TRBD2
size: -
V: TRBV11-2
DNA: TGTGCCAGCAGCTTAGCGGGTGGACTAGTCGGCAATGAGCAGTTCTTC
CDR3: CASSLAGGLVGNEQFF

J: TRBJ1-3
D: -
size: -
V: TRBV5-5
DNA: TGTGCCAGCAGCTTGCCCCCGAACACCATATATTTT
CDR3: CASSLPPNTIYF

J: TRBJ1-2
D: -
size: -
V: TRBV4-1
DNA: TGCGCCAGCAGCCAATATTCTGGACAGGGCTACACCTTC
CDR3: CASSQYSGQGYTF

J: TRBJ2-2
D: -
size: -
V: TRBV6-4
DNA: TGTGCCAGCAGCGGGACTCCGAACACCGGGGAGCTGTTTTTT
CDR3: CASSGTPNTGELFF

J: TRBJ1-1
D: -
size: -
V: TRBV28
DNA: TGTGCCAGCAGTTTCCAACTACAGGGTGGGGACACTGAAGCTTTCTTT
CDR3: CASSFQLQGGDTEAFF

J: TRBJ2-5
D: -
size: -
V: TRBV5-1
DNA: TGCGCCAGCAGCTTGGCCGCCACTCAAGAGACCCAGTACTTC
CDR3: CASSLAATQETQYF

J: TRBJ2-2
D: TRBD2
size: -
V: TRBV6-4
DNA: TGTGCCAGCAGTGCTACTAGCGGGGTCTCCGGGGAGCTGTTTTTT
CDR3: CASSATSGVSGELFF

J: TRBJ2-2
D: -
size: -
V: TRBV5-1
DNA: TGCGCCAGCAGCTTCACCTTCCGCGTGGGCAGGGCGATCGCCGGGGAGCTGTTTTTT
CDR3: CASSFTFRVGRAIAGELFF

J: TRBJ2-1
D: TRBD2
size: -
V: TRBV29-1
DNA: TGCAGCGTTGAGTATGGCGGGGGGCTCAATGAGCAGTTCTTC
CDR3: CSVEYGGGLNEQFF

J: TRBJ1-1
D: TRBD1
size: -
V: TRBV7-9
DNA: TGTGCCAGCAGCCCGGGGACAGGGGAAGCTTTCTTT
CDR3: CASSPGTGEAFF

J: TRBJ1-6
D: -
size: -
V: TRBV7-8
DNA: TGTGCCAGCAACCCTGGGGTCCGGGATTCACCCCTCCACTTT
CDR3: CASNPGVRDSPLHF

J: TRBJ2-2
D: -
size: -
V: TRBV4-1
DNA: TGCGCCAGCAGCCAACCGGCCCTGACTCCCTTTCTCGCCGACACCGGGGAGCTGTTTTTT
CDR3: CASSQPALTPFLADTGELFF

J: TRBJ2-3
D: -
size: -
V: TRBV29-1
DNA: TGCAGCGTCGACCCGAGTGGCCTGGGTACGCAGTATTTT
CDR3: CSVDPSGLGTQYF

J: TRBJ1-1
D: TRBD1
size: -
V: TRBV15
DNA: TGTGCCACCAGCACCGACAGGGCGGCATCGGGCACTGAAGCTTTCTTT
CDR3: CATSTDRAASGTEAFF

J: TRBJ1-4
D: -
size: once
V: TRBV29-1
DNA: TGCAGCGTTGAAGATTCAGGGTACGAAAAACTGTTTTTT
CDR3: CSVEDSGYEKLFF

J: TRBJ2-7
D: -
size: -
V: TRBV11-1
DNA: TGTGCCAGCAGCTTAATGCGGACCACCTACGAGCAGTACTTC
CDR3: CASSLMRTTYEQYF

J: TRBJ1-1
D: -
size: -
V: TRBV27
DNA: TGTGCCAGCAGCATTACAAGCTTAGACAGTCGCACTGAAGCTTTCTTT
CDR3: CASSITSLDSRTEAFF

J: TRBJ1-2
D: -
size: -
V: TRBV7-2
DNA: TGTGCCAGCAGCTTAGCGGTTGAGGCTAACTATGGCTACACCTTC
CDR3: CASSLAVEANYGYTF

J: TRBJ2-3
D: -
size: -
V: TRBV28
DNA: TGTGCCAGCAGTCTCAGGGTGAGCACAGATACGCAGTATTTT
CDR3: CASSLRVSTDTQYF